This T cell receptor (beta chain) originates from a study of metastatic and nonmetastatic thyroid tumors. General study results and limits: Significantly greater TCR beta diversity was reportedly found in malignant thyroid tumors than in benign nodules (in blood and tumor).

TCRdb re-called the PCR reads with MiXCR. The top ten hold 7.8% of the sample, which has around 36,000 clones, 25% to 35% seen once. Thyroid surgery took place with no prior treatment in any patient. For this clone: The antigen is undetermined.

Germline CDR1 and CDR2: SGHTA and FQGTGA. There are 13 residues in the CDR3. Trimming removed 2 bases at V and 7 bases at J, with 6 bases between. The source material was blood. This chain uses TRBV7-3 with TRBJ1-6; the D is unclear. The sequence was collected from a female donor with papillary thyroid cancer or a benign thyroid nodule (not recorded which). Some clones in this sample may be carry-over from other donors' samples. Here the CDR3 DNA reads TGTGCCAGCAGCTTACAGGAAAATTCACCCCTCCACTTT. Translation: CASSLQENSPLHF.